This entry lists 5 T cell receptor beta chains sequenced from one sample in a study of CD8+ T cells in alopecia areata. Treatment denoted: oral pan-JAK inhibitor, 5-10 mg twice daily. cDNA serving as the sequencing template came from extracted, reverse transcribed RNA. Sequencing used immunoSEQ multiplex PCR; TCRdb keeps in-frame clones, though not all of them. The data hold more than 150,000 clones, with 51% observed a single time. The source was CD8+ T cells sorted from blood, collected around week 52, from a patient treated with tofacitinib. These receptor sequences come from a human donor with alopecia areata.

Comment on this clone: The same CDR3 is also encoded by other DNA sequences in this sample. The rearrangement links TRBV6-5 to TRBJ1-1; D is unresolved. The ends were cut back, 0 bases at V and 2 bases at J, with 7 bases in the middle. CDR1 is MNHEY, CDR2 SVGAGI, per germline. The CDR3 sequence is 14 residues long. CDR3 sequence (DNA): TGTGCCAGCAGTTACTCAGAGGGAAACACTGAAGCTTTCTTT. Translated: CASSYSEGNTEAFF.

The chain combines TRBV5-1 with TRBJ1-1; no clear D. CDR3 size: 13 residues. The germline gives CDR1 SGHRS, CDR2 YFSETQ. Trimming took 4 bases from V and 0 from J, leaving 7 bases between them. The DNA of the CDR3 is TGCGCCAGCAGCGGCGATATGAACACTGAAGCTTTCTTT. This encodes CASSGDMNTEAFF.

As regards this clone: At the DNA level, this CDR3 is encoded by other sequences in the same sample as well. The CDR3 DNA is TGTGCCACCAGCAGAGATCGTGGGACAGCCTATGGCTACACCTTC. Its translation is CATSRDRGTAYGYTF. The chain carries TRBV15 and TRBJ1-2; 7 nucleotides align to TRBD1. The CDR3 runs to 15 residues. Germline trimming cut 0 bases from V and 4 bases from J; bases unmatched to any gene: 5. Germline-derived CDR1 and CDR2 are LNHNV and YYDKDF (reference sequence).

The V gene is TRBV15, the J gene TRBJ1-6; no clear D. Trimming removed 1 base at V and 7 bases at J, with 8 bases between. Germline V lookup: CDR1 LNHNV, CDR2 YYDKDF (reference sequence). This CDR3 comprises 14 residues. The CDR3: CATSRGGENSPLHF. CDR3 nucleotides: TGTGCCACCAGCAGAGGTGGAGAAAATTCACCCCTCCACTTT.

V is TRBV29-1 and J is TRBJ2-3; D possibly matches TRBD1 or TRBD2 (5 bases each). In germline, CDR1 is SQVTM, CDR2 ANQGSEA. Trimming pared 3 bases from V and 4 bases from J, leaving 11 bases between. This CDR3 region has 13 residues. Here the CDR3 reads CSVEGVDADTQYF. CDR3 in DNA: TGCAGCGTTGAGGGGGTGGATGCAGATACGCAGTATTTT.